The 20 T cell receptor beta chains in this list originate from one sample, sequenced in a study of T cell responses to AZD1222 COVID-19 vaccine. TCRdb's table, derived via immunoSEQ multiplex PCR, lists solely in-frame clones and lacks some. The repertoire includes about 110,000 clones, around 90% of them detected once, and 15% sits in the top ten. Sequencing used peripheral blood, obtained 28 days after the second AZD1222 dose. These receptors originate from an adult who received the AZD1222 COVID-19 vaccine.

The chain joins TRBV9 to TRBJ2-3; 9 bases map to TRBD1. V lost 1 base and J lost 3; bases outside the gene matches: 6. The CDR3 loop spans 16 amino acids. Germline lookup yields CDR1 SGDLS and CDR2 YYNGEE. The CDR3: CASSVIRTGVTDTQYF. The CDR3 bases are TGTGCCAGCAGCGTAATCAGGACAGGGGTGACAGATACGCAGTATTTT. Looking up the rest from reference TRBV9 and TRBJ2-3 gives the full variable domain: DSGVTQTPKHLITATGQRVTLRCSPRSGDLSVYWYQQSLDQGLQFLIQYYNGEERAKGNILERFSAQQFPDLHSELNLSSLELGDSALYFCASSVIRTGVTDTQYFGPGTRLTVL.

The rearrangement joins TRBV19 to TRBJ1-3; D remains unclear. The CDR3 loop spans 16 amino acids. Germline V gene lookup returns CDR1 LNHDA and CDR2 SQIVND (reference sequence). V lost 5 bases, J lost 0 bases, and 14 bases lay in between. The CDR3 sequence is CASSPRDGSSGNTIYF. The CDR3 bases are TGTGCCAGTAGTCCTCGAGACGGGAGCTCTGGAAACACCATATATTTT.

The chain links TRBV18 to TRBJ2-5; D possibly corresponds to TRBD2 (6 bases). The CDR3 is 15 residues long. V lost 1 base to trimming and J lost 6 bases, with 15 bases between them. Germline lookup yields CDR1 KGHSH and CDR2 LQKENI. CDR3 region: CASSPLPGTGKTQYF. The DNA of the CDR3 is TGTGCCAGCTCACCACTCCCGGGGACTGGGAAGACCCAGTACTTC.

CDR3 DNA sequence: TGTGCCAGCAGTGAAACTGGGGACAAAAATTCACCCCTCCACTTT. It specifies CASSETGDKNSPLHF. The rearrangement links TRBV6-1 to TRBJ1-6; D possibly corresponds to TRBD1 (6 bases). Trimming took off 2 bases at V and 7 bases at J, with 12 bases between the two ends. The germline V gene encodes CDR1 MNHNS and CDR2 SASEGT. The CDR3 has 15 residues.

V gene TRBV10-1 combines with J gene TRBJ1-4, with 7 bases fitting TRBD1. This CDR3 is 15 amino acids long. The V and J ends lost 3 bases and 6 bases, in that order; junction bases with no gene match: 7. CDR1 is WNHNN and CDR2 is SYGVQD in the germline V gene (reference sequence). CDR3 nucleotides: TGCGCCAGCAGTGATGTGGAAGGGGGCCATGAAAAACTGTTTTTT. This codes for CASSDVEGGHEKLFF.

Only one count was recorded for this clone. The V call is TRBV3-1 (or the pseudogene TRBV3-2), the J call TRBJ1-5, with no clear D. The CDR3 consists of 13 residues. With 0 bases removed from V and 6 bases from J, the gap between germline ends came to 6 bases. CDR1 and CDR2 (germline): LGHDT, YNNKEL (reference sequence). CDR3 sequence (DNA): TGTGCCAGCAGCCAAGATTCGTTTCAGCCCCAGCATTTT. This sequence encodes CASSQDSFQPQHF.

The V and J genes are TRBV5-1 and TRBJ2-7, with a weak D call TRBD1 (7 bases). The CDR3 runs to 16 residues. V was clipped by 0 bases and J by 5 bases, with 18 bases between them. Germline V gene sequence: CDR1 SGHRS, CDR2 YFSETQ. The CDR3 reads CASSLDRGQGGHEQYF. The CDR3 nucleotides read TGCGCCAGCAGCTTGGACCGGGGTCAGGGGGGCCACGAGCAGTACTTC. The full variable domain, its missing parts supplied by reference TRBV5-1 and TRBJ2-7, is KAGVTQTPRYLIKTRGQQVTLSCSPISGHRSVSWYQQTPGQGLQFLFEYFSETQRNKGNFPGRFSGRQFSNSRSEMNVSTLELGDSALYLCASSLDRGQGGHEQYFGPGTRLTVT.

The J gene is TRBJ1-4, the V gene TRBV7-7; 9 bases are shared with TRBD1. Per the germline V gene, CDR1 is SSHAT and CDR2 is FNYEAQ (reference sequence). The trim removed 5 bases at V and 7 bases at J, leaving 8 bases unmatched. The CDR3 totals 15 residues. The DNA for the CDR3 is TGTGCCAGCAGCCCTACCGGGACAGGGACTGAAAAACTGTTTTTT. Its translation: CASSPTGTGTEKLFF.

The rearrangement joins TRBV29-1 to TRBJ2-2; TRBD1 might be the D (6 bases). From germline, CDR1 is SQVTM and CDR2 ANQGSEA. With 4 bases removed from V and 0 bases from J, the gap between germline ends came to 12 bases. CDR3 size: 15 residues. This CDR3 is CSVVLGDTNTGELFF. Written as DNA, the CDR3 is TGCAGCGTTGTACTTGGGGACACGAACACCGGGGAGCTGTTTTTT.

CDR3 sequence: CSVEDLVGSDYGYTF. For the CDR3, the DNA is TGCAGCGTTGAAGATCTAGTGGGCAGCGACTATGGCTACACCTTC. This chain joins TRBV29-1 and TRBJ1-2, with no clear D. V lost 0 bases and J lost 3, with 14 bases in between. Germline lookup yields CDR1 SQVTM and CDR2 ANQGSEA. The CDR3 has 15 amino acids.

This clone has just a few counts. The chain carries TRBV11-3 and TRBJ2-3; TRBD2 matches at 8 bases. The CDR3 runs to 13 residues. CDR1 is SGHNT and CDR2 is YENEEA in the germline V gene. The V segment lost 3 bases and the J segment 9 bases; nucleotides outside the gene matches: 5. This CDR3 reads CASSLAGGGTQYF. As DNA, the CDR3 is TGTGCCAGCAGCTTGGCGGGGGGAGGAACGCAGTATTTT.

The chain uses TRBV29-1 and TRBJ2-7; D gene uncertain. V was clipped by 1 base and J by 2 bases, with 6 bases between them. Germline V gene data show CDR1 as SQVTM and CDR2 as ANQGSEA. This CDR3 is built from 12 residues. CDR3 coding DNA: TGCAGCGTTGAAGGACCAGCCTACGAGCAGTACTTC. Translation: CSVEGPAYEQYF.

The V call is TRBV19, the J call TRBJ1-5, with TRBD1 identical over 9 bases. The germline V gene has CDR1 LNHDA and CDR2 SQIVND (reference sequence). CDR3 length: 18 residues. The V segment lost 7 bases and the J segment 1 base; nucleotides outside the gene matches: 14. CDR3 bases: TGTGCCAGTATTCTTAAGGGACAGGGCAAAGGGAGCAATCAGCCCCAGCATTTT. It translates to CASILKGQGKGSNQPQHF.

This clone was counted once. The gene calls are TRBV14 and TRBJ2-5; 11 bases agree with TRBD2. Losses at the gene ends were 4 bases for V and 2 bases for J; bases not matched to a gene: 6. The CDR3 has 16 residues. Germline V gene lookup returns CDR1 SGHDN and CDR2 FVKESK. DNA of the CDR3: TGTGCCAGCAGCCTGCCGGGACTAGCGGAACAAGAGACCCAGTACTTC. This gives the protein CASSLPGLAEQETQYF.

Worth noting for this clone: A read error may produce the germline difference seen at one junction end. The CDR3 loop reads CASSYSGEGEQYF. The CDR3 DNA follows: TGTGCTAGCAGCTATAGCGGGGAGGGCGAGCAGTACTTC. The chain links TRBV7-7 to TRBJ2-7, with 8 positions matching TRBD2. CDR1 and CDR2 (germline): SSHAT, FNYEAQ (reference sequence). This CDR3 has 13 amino acids.

This chain connects TRBV11-3 to TRBJ1-2; the match to TRBD1 covers 9 bases. The CDR3 loop spans 15 amino acids. The ends lost 0 bases at V and 2 bases at J; junction bases unmatched: 1. From germline, CDR1 is SGHNT and CDR2 YENEEA. The CDR3 DNA sequence: TGTGCCAGCAGCTTAGAGGGGACAGGGAACTATGGCTACACCTTC. Encoded protein: CASSLEGTGNYGYTF.

The chain couples TRBV19 to TRBJ1-1; the D gene is possibly TRBD1 (6 bases). Trimming stripped 8 bases from V and 2 bases from J, with 12 bases between. CDR3 length: 13 residues. Per the germline V gene, CDR1 is LNHDA and CDR2 is SQIVND (reference sequence). The CDR3 nucleotides are TGTGCCAGTTCGGACAGAACTAACACTGAAGCTTTCTTT. Protein: CASSDRTNTEAFF.

This chain joins TRBV29-1 and TRBJ1-1; tentative D call: TRBD1 (5 bases). The CDR3 spans 13 residues. V gave up 7 bases and J gave up 0 bases, with 12 bases separating them. Germline V gene data show CDR1 as SQVTM and CDR2 as ANQGSEA. The CDR3 DNA is TGCAGCGCCTTCGGGGGACTGAACACTGAAGCTTTCTTT. It codes for CSAFGGLNTEAFF.

The genes are TRBV27 and TRBJ2-1; 8 nucleotides line up with TRBD2. The trim removed 1 base at V and 2 bases at J, leaving 1 base unmatched. The CDR3 length is 15 residues. The germline V gene has CDR1 MNHEY and CDR2 SMNVEV (reference sequence). CDR3 region: CASSLWRGAYNEQFF. In DNA form, the CDR3 reads TGTGCCAGCAGTTTATGGCGGGGGGCCTACAATGAGCAGTTCTTC.

The V and J genes are TRBV4-1 and TRBJ1-2; no definite D call. V was trimmed by 1 base and J by 2 bases, leaving 8 bases between them. Germline V gene data show CDR1 as MGHRA and CDR2 as YSYEKL. CDR3 size: 14 residues. CDR3 nucleotide sequence: TGCGCCAGCAGCCAAGGCAGACTGAACTATGGCTACACCTTC. This codes for CASSQGRLNYGYTF.